These 20 T cell receptor beta chains were all obtained from the same sample, sequenced in a study of response to subunit inactivated influenza vaccine. TCRdb itself ran the RT-PCR reads through MiXCR, one entry per CDR3 protein. The top ten clones hold about 3% of a sample with some 550,000 distinct CDR3 sequences, around a quarter of them seen once. In addition, the sample was reused for a study of T cells expressing NK-cell markers. This second study says: UMI-tagged 5'RACE template switching yielded the TCR beta cDNA.

Sequencing used CD4+ T cells sorted from PBMCs, obtained about 11 days after vaccination. These receptors were collected from a man between 45 and 60 years old who received an inactivated influenza vaccine.

The chain links TRBV28 to TRBJ2-4; D is unresolved. Germline V lookup: CDR1 MDHEN, CDR2 SYDVKM. This CDR3 has 16 residues. The ends were cut back, 7 bases at V and 0 bases at J, with 16 bases in the middle. The CDR3 sequence: CASNDSGSLAKNIQYF. The CDR3 nucleotides read TGTGCCAGCAATGATTCAGGTTCCTTAGCCAAAAACATTCAGTACTTC. The full variable domain, its missing parts supplied by reference TRBV28 and TRBJ2-4, is DVKVTQSSRYLVKRTGEKVFLECVQDMDHENMFWYRQDPGLGLRLIYFSYDVKMKEKGDIPEGYSVSREKKERFSLILESASTNQTSMYLCASNDSGSLAKNIQYFGAGTRLSVL.

The genes are TRBV20-1 and TRBJ2-5; no definite D call. This CDR3 has 13 residues. The V end lost 3 bases, the J end lost 1 base, and 9 bases lay between the germline ends. CDR1 DFQATT and CDR2 SNEGSKA come from the germline V gene (reference sequence). The CDR3 here is CSARRRIQETQYF. The CDR3 DNA is TGCAGTGCTAGGCGACGGATCCAAGAGACCCAGTACTTC.

The table lists this clonotype with a few counts. The chain combines TRBV6-2 or TRBV6-3 with TRBJ2-5; no clear D gene. The V gene lost 4 bases and the J gene lost 4 bases, with 10 bases spanning the gap. The CDR3 totals 13 residues. Per germline, CDR1 MNHEY and CDR2 SVGEGT. CDR3 DNA: TGTGCCAGCAGTTGGAGAAGGTCAGAGACCCAGTACTTC. Residues: CASSWRRSETQYF.

This clonotype showed up just a few times. DNA of the CDR3: TGTGCCAGCAGATCACCGGGACAGGGGGTCGCGGGCACAGATACGCAGTATTTT. Protein: CASRSPGQGVAGTDTQYF. The chain combines TRBV28 with TRBJ2-3, with 11 bases fitting TRBD1. Germline CDR1 reads MDHEN; CDR2 reads SYDVKM. The junction had 12 bases not matched to a gene; V was cut back by 6 bases and J by 1 base. This CDR3 is built from 18 residues.

This clonotype was seen a handful of times. The chain carries TRBV11-2 and TRBJ2-5; tentatively, D is TRBD1 (5 bases). V dropped 3 bases and J dropped 5 bases, with 16 bases sitting between them. Germline V gene sequence: CDR1 SGHAT, CDR2 FQNNGV. CDR3 length: 15 residues. CDR3 DNA sequence: TGTGCCAGCAGCTTGGTCTCCCAGGGTCGCGAGACCCAGTACTTC. Translated: CASSLVSQGRETQYF.

J is TRBJ2-1 and V is TRBV3-1; 15 bases are shared with TRBD2. The ends lost 5 bases at V and 6 bases at J; junction bases unmatched: 5. Germline assignment: CDR1 LGHDT and CDR2 YNNKEL (reference sequence). The CDR3 contains 16 residues. CDR3 in amino acids: CASSFRGLAGGNEQFF. The CDR3 bases are TGTGCCAGCAGCTTCCGGGGACTAGCGGGAGGCAATGAGCAGTTCTTC.

This clonotype was found many times. The chain employs TRBV24-1 and TRBJ2-5; 8 bases agree with TRBD1. The CDR3 sequence is 14 residues long. Per the germline V gene, CDR1 is KGHDR and CDR2 is SFDVKD. V was pared by 4 bases and J by 7 bases, with 7 bases of the junction left unmatched. The DNA for the CDR3 is TGTGCCACCAGTGACTATGGACAGGGCGGGACCCAGTACTTC. Amino acid sequence: CATSDYGQGGTQYF.

In its sample, this clonotype was seen a few times. The chain uses TRBV9 and TRBJ2-2; either TRBD1 or TRBD2 may fit D (5 bases each). The CDR3 totals 16 residues. V lost 3 bases and J 6 bases, leaving 18 bases between the germline ends. Germline CDR1 SGDLS, CDR2 YYNGEE. In nucleotides, the CDR3 is TGTGCCAGCAGCGCAACCGGGACCATACCGGCCGGGGAGCTGTTTTTT. Amino acids: CASSATGTIPAGELFF. The variable domain in full, with the rest retrieved from reference TRBV9 and TRBJ2-2, is DSGVTQTPKHLITATGQRVTLRCSPRSGDLSVYWYQQSLDQGLQFLIQYYNGEERAKGNILERFSAQQFPDLHSELNLSSLELGDSALYFCASSATGTIPAGELFFGEGSRLTVL.

V and J are TRBV9 and TRBJ2-3; D not certain. Germline lookup yields CDR1 SGDLS and CDR2 YYNGEE. The V gene lost 2 bases and the J gene lost 1 base, with 8 bases spanning the gap. The CDR3 length is 14 residues. CDR3 in DNA: TGTGCCAGCAGCGTCCGAGCAGGCACAGATACGCAGTATTTT. It encodes CASSVRAGTDTQYF.

The gene calls are TRBV11-3 and TRBJ2-1, with D possibly matching TRBD1 (5 bases). V was trimmed by 3 bases and J by 3 bases, leaving 9 bases between them. CDR3 length: 14 residues. Looked up from germline, CDR1 is SGHNT and CDR2 is YENEEA. The chain's CDR3 is CASSLAGHYNEQFF. Here the CDR3 DNA reads TGTGCCAGCAGCTTGGCAGGGCACTACAATGAGCAGTTCTTC.

The chain employs TRBV6-2 or TRBV6-3 and TRBJ2-1; maybe TRBD2 (5 bases). V was shortened by 5 bases and J by 7 bases, with 15 bases between the two germline ends. The CDR3 length is 14 residues. Per germline, CDR1 MNHEY and CDR2 SVGEGT. The CDR3, as DNA: TGTGCCAGCAGTAAACCGGGGATCCCGAATGAGCAGTTCTTC. It is translated as CASSKPGIPNEQFF.

This clonotype was recorded many times. CDR3 sequence reads: CASSGQGGTGELFF. The DNA for the CDR3 is TGTGCCAGCAGCGGACAGGGCGGAACCGGGGAGCTGTTTTTT. This chain joins TRBV12-3 or TRBV12-4 and TRBJ2-2, with 8 bases identical to TRBD1. The CDR3 is 14 residues long. V lost 6 bases, J lost 5 bases, and 5 bases stayed unmatched.

This clonotype was detected only a few times. CDR3 nucleotide sequence: TGTGCCAGCAGTCCATTCTCAACCGGGACAGGGGGTGGAAAACTGTTTTTT. Translated: CASSPFSTGTGGGKLFF. V usage is TRBV28 and J usage is TRBJ1-4; 11 positions match TRBD1. V was pared by 5 bases and J by 10 bases, with 15 bases of the junction left unmatched. Germline V CDR1 and CDR2: MDHEN, SYDVKM. The CDR3 consists of 17 residues.

This clonotype was detected ten times or more. V usage is TRBV6-2 or TRBV6-3 and J usage is TRBJ1-2, with unresolved D. Trimming left V 6 bases short and J 0 bases short, with 11 bases between. Germline lookup yields CDR1 MNHEY and CDR2 SVGEGT. The CDR3 runs to 14 residues. The CDR3 here is CASRPLGSNYGYTF. CDR3 nucleotide sequence: TGTGCCAGCAGGCCTCTTGGATCTAACTATGGCTACACCTTC.

The chain links TRBV5-1 to TRBJ2-7, with 9 bases matching TRBD1. This CDR3 contains 14 residues. Looked up from germline, CDR1 is SGHRS and CDR2 is YFSETQ. V lost 2 bases to trimming and J lost 4 bases; unmatched junction nucleotides: 4. This CDR3 reads CASSFRDRAYEQYF. CDR3 coding DNA: TGCGCCAGCAGCTTCCGGGACAGGGCTTACGAGCAGTACTTC.

This clonotype was counted between two and nine times. V and J are TRBV6-2 or TRBV6-3 and TRBJ2-2; D might be TRBD2 (5 bases). The CDR3 has 14 amino acids. The V gene lost 4 bases and the J gene lost 6 bases, with 12 bases spanning the gap. Germline V gene sequence: CDR1 MNHEY, CDR2 SVGEGT. The CDR3 sequence is CASSSGGEAGELFF. CDR3 DNA: TGTGCCAGCAGTTCCGGAGGCGAAGCCGGGGAGCTGTTTTTT.

This chain uses TRBV7-2 with TRBJ2-3, with D unresolved. The CDR3 sequence is 13 residues long. Germline assignment: CDR1 SGHTA and CDR2 FQGNSA. V was pared by 1 base and J by 4 bases, with 6 bases between. CDR3 DNA: TGTGCCAGCAGCTTAGGGTCAGCAGATACGCAGTATTTT. Its translation is CASSLGSADTQYF.

There are a few counts of this clonotype. V gene TRBV28 combines with J gene TRBJ2-7, with D possibly matching TRBD1 (5 bases). Trimming stripped 8 bases from V and 0 bases from J, with 17 bases between. The CDR3 spans 15 residues. CDR1 MDHEN and CDR2 SYDVKM come from the germline V gene. The CDR3 bases are TGTGCCAGCCTAAACCAGGGTTACCCCTCCTACGAGCAGTACTTC. Encoded protein: CASLNQGYPSYEQYF.

This clonotype was seen a handful of times. Written as DNA, the CDR3 is TGTGCCAGCAGTTCAACAGGGGGCGAAGGCTACACCTTC. It is translated as CASSSTGGEGYTF. The V call is TRBV12-3 or TRBV12-4, the J call TRBJ1-2; 9 nucleotides agree with TRBD1. V shed 4 bases and J 8 bases; nucleotides not matched to a gene: 5. This CDR3 has 13 amino acids.

This clonotype was detected a few times. This chain uses TRBV29-1 with TRBJ2-2; maybe TRBD1 (6 bases). V dropped 4 bases and J dropped 4 bases, with 10 bases sitting between them. Germline CDR1 reads SQVTM; CDR2 reads ANQGSEA. This CDR3 is 13 amino acids long. The CDR3 here is CSVGQVLTGELFF. CDR3 in DNA: TGCAGCGTTGGACAGGTTCTCACCGGGGAGCTGTTTTTT.